Below, 22 T cell receptor beta chains from the same sample are listed, as sequenced in a study of molecular identifiers for immune sequencing clone quantification. TCRdb independently ran MiXCR on the PCR reads; one entry per CDR3 protein. The sample lists under 650,000 distinct CDR3 sequences, just under 20% occurring once. Specimen: naive CD8+ T cells from blood, with Jurkat cell RNA spiked in. Subset noted: FACS-sorted CD8+CD4-CCR7+CD45RA+ naive T cells. Receptors originate from a human donor in good health. Some libraries in this study had Jurkat cell RNA spiked in.

The table lists this clonotype with many counts. This chain joins TRBV12-3 or TRBV12-4 and TRBJ1-1, with D possibly being TRBD1 (5 bases). The CDR3 is 15 amino acids. The V and J ends lost 3 bases and 4 bases respectively, with 15 bases between them. CDR3 residues: CASSFPTGGATEAFF. For the CDR3, the DNA is TGTGCCAGCAGTTTCCCCACGGGGGGAGCCACTGAAGCTTTCTTT.

Of note for this clonotype: This may be a read error: a much more frequent sequence differs by one nucleotide. The V gene is TRBV12-3 or TRBV12-4, the J gene TRBJ1-1; D ambiguous. The CDR3 is made up of 13 amino acids. The CDR3 spells CASNGPRNTGAFF. The CDR3 coding sequence is TGTGCCAGCAACGGACCGAGGAACACTGGAGCTTTCTTT.

Regarding this clonotype: A much larger clone differs from this one at a single base, so this may be a read error. Since no conserved phenylalanine or tryptophan closes the CDR3, a read error is the likely cause. The chain recombines TRBV28 with TRBJ1-1, with a tentative D call TRBD1 (5 bases). This CDR3 is built from 15 residues. Trimming removed 8 bases from V and 4 bases from J, with 20 bases in between. Germline CDR1 MDHEN, CDR2 SYDVKM. CDR3: CASREVGGSGTEAFS. DNA for the CDR3: TGTGCCAGCCGAGAGGTCGGGGGATCTGGCACTGAAGCTTTCTCT.

This clonotype was picked up many times. J is TRBJ1-2 and V is TRBV7-9; D might be TRBD1 (5 bases). The CDR3 has 17 residues. V was clipped by 6 bases and J by 5 bases, with 25 bases between them. Per germline, CDR1 SEHNR and CDR2 FQNEAQ (reference sequence). DNA for the CDR3: TGTGCCAGCAGTTCCGGGACTCAGGCTTTCACCCATTATGGCTACACCTTC. It specifies CASSSGTQAFTHYGYTF.

This clonotype was seen at least ten times. J is TRBJ2-5 and V is TRBV7-2, with TRBD2 identical over 12 bases. The V gene end was trimmed by 2 bases and the J gene end by 5 bases; junction bases not matched to a gene: 9. CDR3 size: 17 residues. Germline CDR1 SGHTA, CDR2 FQGNSA. The CDR3 spells CASSLLPSGRAGETQYF. The CDR3 nucleotides read TGTGCCAGCAGCTTACTTCCTAGCGGGAGGGCCGGGGAGACCCAGTACTTC.

This clonotype has a count of ten or more. The CDR3: CASSLTPGKYQETQYF. CDR3 DNA sequence: TGTGCCAGCAGTTTAACCCCAGGAAAGTACCAAGAGACCCAGTACTTC. This chain links TRBV27 with TRBJ2-5, with no clear D. This CDR3 spans 16 amino acids. Germline loops: CDR1 MNHEY, CDR2 SMNVEV (reference sequence). V gave up 2 bases and J gave up 0 bases, with 13 bases separating them.

The chain joins TRBV20-1 to TRBJ1-5, with D maybe TRBD1 (5 bases). Germline lookup yields CDR1 DFQATT and CDR2 SNEGSKA (reference sequence). Trimming took 0 bases from V and 7 from J, leaving 13 bases between them. This CDR3 is 14 amino acids long. CDR3 sequence: CSARDVTGNQPQHF. In nucleotides, the CDR3 is TGCAGTGCTAGAGACGTTACAGGAAACCAGCCCCAGCATTTT.

Turning to this clonotype: The junction departs from the called germline gene at one end, perhaps through a read error. This chain joins TRBV12-3 or TRBV12-4 and TRBJ2-5; 14 bases are shared with TRBD2. The CDR3 is made up of 15 amino acids. CDR3 amino acids: CASSSGGLAGEIQYF. For the CDR3, the DNA is TGTGCCAGCAGCTCTGGGGGACTAGCGGGAGAGATCCAGTACTTC.

Ten or more counts support this clonotype. This sequence joins TRBV5-1 and TRBJ2-7; 8 bases line up with TRBD1. V was clipped by 4 bases and J by 4 bases; unmatched bases: 4. CDR1 is SGHRS, CDR2 YFSETQ, per germline. The length of the CDR3 is 13 residues. The CDR3 DNA is TGCGCCAGCAGCGGGACAGGACGTTACGAGCAGTACTTC. Translation gives CASSGTGRYEQYF.

This clonotype was recorded many times. The J gene is TRBJ2-7, the V gene TRBV6-2 or TRBV6-3; D is undetermined. Germline-derived CDR1 and CDR2 are MNHEY and SVGEGT. CDR3 size: 14 residues. The V end lost 4 bases, the J end lost 4 bases, and 14 bases lay between the germline ends. The CDR3 here is CASSSGPQAYEQYF. The CDR3 nucleotides read TGTGCCAGCAGTTCTGGACCCCAAGCGTACGAGCAGTACTTC.

In this sample, this clonotype turned up a few times. This chain links TRBV6-5 with TRBJ2-5, with D unclear. Trimming removed 0 bases from V and 2 bases from J, with 16 bases in between. This CDR3 spans 17 amino acids. Per germline, CDR1 MNHEY and CDR2 SVGAGI. CDR3 in amino acids: CASSYSMTGPGQETQYF. CDR3 nucleotides: TGTGCCAGCAGTTACTCGATGACGGGTCCTGGACAAGAGACCCAGTACTTC.

The sample holds a few counts of this clonotype. The DNA of the CDR3 is TGTGCCTGGAGCCTGGAGGCCGGGGAGCTGTTTTTT. It encodes CAWSLEAGELFF. This rearrangement joins TRBV30 to TRBJ2-2; TRBD2 might be the D (5 bases). The V gene's germline CDR1 is GTSNPN and CDR2 SVGIG (reference sequence). The CDR3 extends over 12 amino acids. V was clipped by 3 bases and J by 6 bases, with 8 bases between them.

The rearrangement joins TRBV5-5 to TRBJ2-5, with unresolved D. The V gene lost 1 base and the J gene lost 5 bases, with 12 bases spanning the gap. CDR3 length: 14 amino acids. Germline V gives CDR1 SGHKS, CDR2 YYEKEE (reference sequence). CDR3 residues: CASSLSDLRETQYF. In DNA, the CDR3 is TGTGCCAGCAGCTTGTCGGACCTGCGGGAGACCCAGTACTTC.

This chain uses TRBV3-1 with TRBJ2-5; no clear D. In germline, CDR1 is LGHDT, CDR2 YNNKEL (reference sequence). Trimming took 4 bases from V and 7 from J, leaving 13 bases between them. The CDR3 loop spans 13 amino acids. This CDR3 reads CASSPPLAATQYF. In DNA, the CDR3 is TGTGCCAGCAGCCCGCCGTTGGCCGCGACCCAGTACTTC.

This clonotype was detected ten times or more. This chain uses TRBV7-9 with TRBJ2-4; D unclear. Trimming stripped 6 bases from V and 4 bases from J, with 7 bases between. CDR1 SEHNR and CDR2 FQNEAQ come from the germline V gene (reference sequence). The CDR3 totals 12 residues. Here the CDR3 DNA reads TGTGCCAGCAGGGACGGGAAAAACATTCAGTACTTC. It yields the protein CASRDGKNIQYF.

This chain links TRBV19 with TRBJ1-1; TRBD1 is a possible D gene (6 bases). The CDR3 consists of 12 residues. Germline V lookup: CDR1 LNHDA, CDR2 SQIVND (reference sequence). The ends were cut back, 9 bases at V and 7 bases at J, with 15 bases in the middle. In nucleotides, the CDR3 is TGTGCCAGCACCCAGGGGATTGTTGAAGCTTTCTTT. It yields the protein CASTQGIVEAFF.

This clonotype was counted ten times or more. V usage is TRBV9 and J usage is TRBJ2-3; 9 bases match TRBD2. Trimming took 1 base from V and 4 from J; bases not matched to a gene: 10. CDR1 and CDR2 (germline): SGDLS, YYNGEE. The CDR3 is 17 residues long. CDR3 DNA sequence: TGTGCCAGCAGCGTAACCTCTCTAGCGGGGTACTCAGATACGCAGTATTTT. Amino acids: CASSVTSLAGYSDTQYF.

This rearrangement joins TRBV11-2 to TRBJ2-1; 11 positions agree with TRBD2. CDR3 length: 23 residues. Germline-derived CDR1 and CDR2 are SGHAT and FQNNGV. V gave up 1 base and J gave up 5 bases; unmatched junction bases: 25. The CDR3 here is CASSLGTVAGGPVYNAINNEQFF. Here the CDR3 DNA reads TGTGCCAGCAGCTTAGGTACCGTAGCGGGGGGGCCGGTCTACAATGCTATAAACAATGAGCAGTTCTTC.

This clonotype was detected many times. V and J are TRBV2 and TRBJ1-2, with D uncertain. Germline CDR1 reads SNHLY; CDR2 reads FYNNEI. V was clipped by 0 bases and J by 1 base, with 6 bases between them. The CDR3 runs 14 residues. CDR3: CASSEANDNYGYTF. The CDR3 nucleotides read TGTGCCAGCAGTGAAGCGAACGATAACTATGGCTACACCTTC.

This clonotype was recorded at least ten times. This sequence joins TRBV5-4 and TRBJ2-2, with D possibly matching TRBD1 (6 bases). Trimming cost V 0 bases and J 0 bases, with 12 bases left between them. This CDR3 comprises 17 residues. The germline gives CDR1 SGHNT, CDR2 YYREEE (reference sequence). The CDR3, as DNA: TGTGCCAGCAGCTTGGGGACAGTCAACCCGAACACCGGGGAGCTGTTTTTT. It encodes CASSLGTVNPNTGELFF.

This clonotype was counted many times. V gene TRBV7-9 combines with J gene TRBJ1-6; D is unresolved. The CDR3 covers 14 residues. With 2 bases removed from V and 8 bases from J, the gap between germline ends came to 10 bases. Germline V gives CDR1 SEHNR, CDR2 FQNEAQ (reference sequence). The DNA of the CDR3 is TGTGCCAGCAGCTTAAGCGAAGGACATTCACCCCTCCACTTT. It yields the protein CASSLSEGHSPLHF.

Ten or more counts support this clonotype. The rearrangement links TRBV20-1 to TRBJ2-7, with D perhaps TRBD2 (6 bases). This CDR3 is built from 13 residues. Germline-derived CDR1 and CDR2 are DFQATT and SNEGSKA (reference sequence). V lost 3 bases, J lost 2 bases, and 11 bases lay in between. This CDR3 is CSARHRTTYEQYF. In DNA, the CDR3 is TGCAGTGCTAGGCACAGGACTACCTACGAGCAGTACTTC.